These 3 T cell receptor beta chains came from one sample sequenced in a study of PD-L1 blockade in urothelial cancer. Sequenced by immunoSEQ multiplex PCR; TCRdb stores in-frame clones only, minus some. This repertoire shows some 97,000 clones, around 93% found once; its top ten account for almost 0.95%. Sequencing was performed on PBMCs, taken around atezolizumab (anti-PD-L1) treatment. These receptors were taken from a woman at least 80 years old with urothelial cancer.

The rearrangement uses TRBV28 and TRBJ2-7, with TRBD2 as a possible D gene (7 bases). The CDR3 runs 15 residues. Trimming stripped 3 bases from V and 2 bases from J, with 14 bases between. CDR1 and CDR2 from the germline V gene are MDHEN and SYDVKM. The CDR3 region is CASSFRGRVTYEQYF. The CDR3, as DNA: TGTGCCAGCAGTTTTAGGGGGAGGGTAACCTACGAGCAGTACTTC.

The rearrangement uses TRBV7-9 and TRBJ2-1; 10 bases are shared with TRBD2. Trimming at V came to 2 bases and at J to 4 bases, leaving 5 bases not matched to a gene. CDR3 length equals 16 residues. Germline V CDR1 and CDR2: SEHNR, FQNEAQ (reference sequence). The CDR3 DNA reads TGTGCCAGCAGCTTAATGGCTAGCGGGAGTTACAATGAGCAGTTCTTC. Translating it yields CASSLMASGSYNEQFF.

The chain uses TRBV5-4 and TRBJ2-3; 7 nucleotides match TRBD2. V gave up 0 bases and J gave up 13 bases; unmatched junction bases: 2. The CDR3 covers 11 residues. CDR1 and CDR2 (germline): SGHNT, YYREEE (reference sequence). CDR3: CASSLGGGEYF. Here the CDR3 DNA reads TGTGCCAGCAGCTTGGGTGGGGGGGAGTATTTT. Full variable domain (outside the CDR3, taken from reference TRBV5-4 and TRBJ2-3): ETGVTQSPTHLIKTRGQQVTLRCSSQSGHNTVSWYQQALGQGPQFIFQYYREEENGRGNFPPRFSGLQFPNYSSELNVNALELDDSALYLCASSLGGGEYFGPGTRLTVL.